This passage covers 20 T cell receptor beta chains from one sample sequenced in a study of CXCR3-negative and CXCR3-positive naive CD8 T cells. Study results and limitations: TRB CDR3 hydrophobicity was greater in CXCR3-positive naive cells than in CXCR3-negative naive cells.

The libraries of TRB cDNA were constructed through 5' RACE using UMI labels. TCRdb re-called the 5' RACE reads and gives one entry per CDR3 protein, without DNA. Its table records fewer than 90,000 distinct CDR3 sequences. What these receptors recognize is not known. The source material was naive CXCR3+ CD8+ T cells from blood. The subset here: CD45RO-CCR7+CD27+CD95- naive CD8+ T cells expressing CXCR3 (TNR3+). These receptors originate from a human donor in good health. Some clones in this sample may be carry-over from other donors' samples.

The J gene is TRBJ2-7, the V gene TRBV28; TCRdb's assignment of TRBD1 cannot be checked, as there is no DNA. Germline CDR1 MDHEN, CDR2 SYDVKM. The CDR3 contains 12 residues. CDR3 region: CTSSWTDYEQYF.

The V gene is TRBV28, the J gene TRBJ2-3. There are 15 residues in the CDR3. CDR1 MDHEN and CDR2 SYDVKM come from the germline V gene. This CDR3 reads CASSLGATSTDTQYF.

The chain employs TRBV6-2 or TRBV6-3 and TRBJ1-2; TCRdb designates TRBD1, a call that cannot be tested without DNA. Germline V gene lookup returns CDR1 MNHEY and CDR2 SVGEGT. This CDR3 contains 13 residues. CDR3 residues: CASSRDRADGYTF.

This rearrangement joins TRBV6-2 or TRBV6-3 to TRBJ2-1; TCRdb reports TRBD2, a call that lacks DNA to check it against. CDR3 size: 16 residues. Germline lookup yields CDR1 MNHEY and CDR2 SVGEGT. This CDR3 is CASSEELAGANNEQFF.

This chain uses TRBV20-1 with TRBJ2-7; TCRdb gives TRBD1 as the D gene, but with no DNA this cannot be confirmed. CDR3 size: 15 residues. Germline values: CDR1 DFQATT, CDR2 SNEGSKA (reference sequence). CDR3 protein: CSARDPRDRGYEQYF.

The gene calls are TRBV6-5 and TRBJ2-7; TCRdb's D gene call, TRBD1, goes unchecked for lack of DNA. The CDR3 extends over 12 amino acids. CDR1 MNHEY and CDR2 SVGAGI come from the germline V gene. CDR3 region: CASSPGPDEQYF.

V is TRBV5-1 and J is TRBJ2-3; TCRdb lists TRBD1, though no DNA is available to test this call. Per the germline V gene, CDR1 is SGHRS and CDR2 is YFSETQ. This CDR3 contains 16 residues. CDR3 residues: CASSLGTGPGTDTQYF.

The chain couples TRBV5-1 to TRBJ2-7; TCRdb lists TRBD1, though no DNA is available to test this call. Germline loops: CDR1 SGHRS, CDR2 YFSETQ. CDR3 length equals 17 residues. This CDR3 is CASSLDGRPRGAHEQYF.

This chain joins TRBV7-9 and TRBJ2-7; TCRdb gives TRBD2 as the D gene, but with no DNA this cannot be confirmed. The CDR3 is made up of 14 amino acids. Germline-derived CDR1 and CDR2 are SEHNR and FQNEAQ (reference sequence). CDR3 in amino acids: CASSSSSGSNEQYF.

V and J are TRBV29-1 and TRBJ2-7; TCRdb gives TRBD1 as the D gene, but with no DNA this cannot be confirmed. CDR1 is SQVTM and CDR2 is ANQGSEA in the germline V gene. The CDR3 contains 14 residues. This CDR3 is CSVLDRGGRNEQYF.

The V gene is TRBV4-3, the J gene TRBJ2-1; TCRdb names TRBD2, which stays unverified in the absence of DNA. The CDR3 sequence is 20 residues long. Germline V CDR1 and CDR2: LGHNA, YSLEER. The CDR3 reads CASSQDPLWEGLAGHNEQFF.

The chain links TRBV20-1 to TRBJ2-7. The length of the CDR3 is 12 residues. CDR1 and CDR2 from the germline V gene are DFQATT and SNEGSKA (reference sequence). The CDR3 protein is CSAREGSYEQYF.

The rearrangement links TRBV29-1 to TRBJ2-1; the D call from TCRdb, TRBD1, cannot be confirmed without DNA. Per germline, CDR1 SQVTM and CDR2 ANQGSEA. The CDR3 extends over 14 amino acids. CDR3 region: CSASGTGDGNEQFF.

This chain uses TRBV14 with TRBJ2-7; the TCRdb D gene call, TRBD2, has no DNA to confirm it. The CDR3 has 16 amino acids. Germline loops: CDR1 SGHDN, CDR2 FVKESK. Here the CDR3 reads CASSRISGRDYYEQYF.

This sequence joins TRBV4-1 and TRBJ2-2; no DNA is available, so the TRBD2 call from TCRdb remains unchecked. Germline V CDR1 and CDR2: MGHRA, YSYEKL. This CDR3 is 15 amino acids long. The CDR3 loop is CASSQGAFATGELFF.

V gene TRBV29-1 combines with J gene TRBJ2-1. CDR3 length equals 13 residues. The V gene's germline CDR1 is SQVTM and CDR2 ANQGSEA. CDR3: CSVGGGTYDEQFF.

The J gene is TRBJ2-1, the V gene TRBV12-3 or TRBV12-4; TCRdb's D gene call, TRBD2, goes unchecked for lack of DNA. The CDR3 is made up of 16 amino acids. CDR3 sequence: CASSFRALTAGNEQFF.

The genes are TRBV27 and TRBJ2-7; there is no DNA to check the TCRdb D call of TRBD1. Germline V CDR1 and CDR2: MNHEY, SMNVEV (reference sequence). This CDR3 comprises 14 residues. The CDR3 here is CASRSGHQLREQYF.

This chain uses TRBV27 with TRBJ2-2; no DNA is available, so the TRBD2 call from TCRdb remains unchecked. The CDR3 is 15 amino acids. Germline CDR1 MNHEY, CDR2 SMNVEV (reference sequence). CDR3 sequence: CASSLRVGDRGELFF.

The genes are TRBV21-1 and TRBJ2-5; absent DNA, TCRdb's TRBD1 call cannot be checked. TRBV21-1 is a pseudogene locus. The CDR3 covers 13 residues. The CDR3 here is CASITTGQETQYF.